This entry lists 27 T cell receptor beta chains sequenced from one sample in a study of T cells in Graves' hyperthyroidism and ophthalmopathy (dated by TCRdb to 2018 to 2020). Receptor amplification or capture employed multiplex PCR. TCRdb records Illumina HiSeq 2000 as the sequencer. The TCR beta CDR3 regions were amplified from RNA transcripts. A first-round RT-PCR of the TCR CDR3 used the HTBI primer set with the Qiagen OneStep RT-PCR kit. Using fastp trimming at Q25 and MiXCR clonotype assembly, TCRdb reanalyzed the public sequencing data and kept in-frame beta chains. Entries that share a CDR3 protein sequence are merged under the most common genes and DNA. The sample table holds about 290,000 distinct CDR3 sequences, of which roughly 15% were seen once. Clones ranked in the top ten supply roughly 7.9% of the sample. The sequencing sample was made of blood. These receptors all stem from a woman in her 40s with Graves' hyperthyroidism.

In its sample, this clonotype was seen a few times. Being one base from a much bigger clone, this may be a read error. The chain joins TRBV28 to TRBJ1-2, with D unresolved. Germline values: CDR1 MDHEN, CDR2 SYDVKM. The CDR3 is 14 amino acids. CDR3 DNA: TGTGCCAGCACTCCAAGCGGAACTAACTGTGGCTACACCTTC. It yields the protein CASTPSGTNCGYTF.

This clonotype was counted many times. V is TRBV6-4 and J is TRBJ1-5; D is perhaps TRBD1 (5 bases). The V end lost 2 bases, the J end lost 0 bases, and 14 bases lay between the germline ends. Germline CDR1 is MRHNA and CDR2 is SNTAGT. The CDR3 is 17 amino acids. Written as DNA, the CDR3 is TGTGCCAGCAGTGACAGGGACGGGAGATATAGCAATCAGCCCCAGCATTTT. It encodes CASSDRDGRYSNQPQHF.

This clonotype has at least ten counts. The chain combines TRBV12-3 or TRBV12-4 with TRBJ1-2; TRBD1 is a possible D gene (6 bases). Trimming took 4 bases from V and 4 from J, leaving 13 bases between them. The CDR3 length is 14 residues. CDR3 in DNA: TGTGCCAGCAGTTGGACAGTTTGGGGCTATGGCTACACCTTC. This gives the protein CASSWTVWGYGYTF.

The rearrangement links TRBV5-6 to TRBJ2-1; D is perhaps TRBD2 (6 bases). Trimming removed 2 bases at V and 2 bases at J, with 11 bases between. Looked up from germline, CDR1 is SGHDT and CDR2 is YYEEEE. The CDR3 has 15 residues. CDR3 coding DNA: TGTGCCAGCAGCTTTTCGGAGGGCCCCTACAATGAGCAGTTCTTC. Its translation: CASSFSEGPYNEQFF.

This clonotype was seen repeatedly, ten times or more. The rearrangement links TRBV18 to TRBJ1-2; 7 bases line up with TRBD1. Germline V gene lookup returns CDR1 KGHSH and CDR2 LQKENI. The length of the CDR3 is 14 residues. J was trimmed by 9 bases and V by 0 bases; bases with no gene match: 7. The CDR3 loop is CASSPPERGHRYTF. The CDR3 nucleotides read TGTGCCAGCTCACCACCGGAAAGGGGGCACCGCTACACCTTC. The full variable domain, rest sourced from reference TRBV18 and TRBJ1-2, is NAGVMQNPRHLVRRRGQEARLRCSPMKGHSHVYWYRQLPEEGLKFMVYLQKENIIDESGMPKERFSAEFPKEGPSILRIQQVVRGDSAAYFCASSPPERGHRYTFGSGTRLTVV.

This clonotype showed up just a few times. Possible read error: a much larger clone is one base away. The V gene is TRBV7-9, the J gene TRBJ2-5; no clear D. The CDR3 has 13 residues. Germline CDR1 is SEHNR and CDR2 is FQNEAQ (reference sequence). CDR3 residues: CAGSSQIGETQYF. For the CDR3, the DNA is TGTGCCGGCAGCTCCCAGATTGGAGAGACCCAGTACTTC.

This clonotype came up many times. The chain joins TRBV28 to TRBJ2-7; 9 bases align to TRBD2. The J segment lost 5 bases and the V segment lost 2 bases, leaving 7 bases of the junction unmatched. The CDR3 spans 15 residues. Germline lookup yields CDR1 MDHEN and CDR2 SYDVKM. DNA of the CDR3: TGTGCCAGCAGTTTAAGACTAGCGGACGCCCACGAGCAGTACTTC. Translation gives CASSLRLADAHEQYF. The complete variable domain, with remaining parts taken from reference TRBV28 and TRBJ2-7, reads DVKVTQSSRYLVKRTGEKVFLECVQDMDHENMFWYRQDPGLGLRLIYFSYDVKMKEKGDIPEGYSVSREKKERFSLILESASTNQTSMYLCASSLRLADAHEQYFGPGTRLTVT.

At least ten counts were recorded for this clonotype. The rearrangement uses TRBV27 and TRBJ2-7, with TRBD1 matching 9 bases. Germline V lookup: CDR1 MNHEY, CDR2 SMNVEV (reference sequence). Unmatched junction bases numbered 6, after V lost 6 bases and J lost 0 bases. The CDR3 is made up of 15 amino acids. DNA of the CDR3: TGTGCCAGCAGCCGGGGACAGGGCAGCTCCTACGAGCAGTACTTC. Translation: CASSRGQGSSYEQYF.

Only a few counts were recorded for this clonotype. V and J are TRBV15 and TRBJ1-2, with 7 bases identical to TRBD1. Germline V lookup: CDR1 LNHNV, CDR2 YYDKDF (reference sequence). The length of the CDR3 is 15 residues. V was clipped by 1 base and J by 3 bases; unmatched bases: 5. The CDR3 loop reads CATSRAGQADYGYTF. The DNA for the CDR3 is TGTGCCACCAGCAGAGCCGGACAGGCTGACTATGGCTACACCTTC. The full variable domain, rest sourced from reference TRBV15 and TRBJ1-2, is DAMVIQNPRYQVTQFGKPVTLSCSQTLNHNVMYWYQQKSSQAPKLLFHYYDKDFNNEADTPDNFQSRRPNTSFCFLDIRSPGLGDTAMYLCATSRAGQADYGYTFGSGTRLTVV.

This clonotype was counted at least ten times. V gene TRBV2 combines with J gene TRBJ2-7; D gene ambiguous. Deletions cut 4 bases from V and 2 bases from J, with 12 bases between. Per the germline V gene, CDR1 is SNHLY and CDR2 is FYNNEI. The CDR3 spans 14 residues. CDR3 DNA: TGTGCCAGCAGTGGCCCGAGACCAGCCTACGAGCAGTACTTC. Encoded protein: CASSGPRPAYEQYF.

This clonotype was seen at least ten times. This chain joins TRBV18 and TRBJ1-4; TRBD1 might be the D (6 bases). The germline V gene has CDR1 KGHSH and CDR2 LQKENI. The CDR3 is 14 amino acids. The ends were cut back, 2 bases at V and 7 bases at J, with 11 bases in the middle. CDR3 coding DNA: TGTGCCAGCTCACCAGCACAGGGAAGTGAAAAACTGTTTTTT. This codes for CASSPAQGSEKLFF.

This clonotype was detected ten times or more. V usage is TRBV27 and J usage is TRBJ2-1, with 13 bases identical to TRBD2. Losses at the gene ends were 5 bases for V and 8 bases for J; bases not matched to a gene: 9. The CDR3 consists of 16 residues. CDR1 and CDR2 from the germline V gene are MNHEY and SMNVEV (reference sequence). CDR3 sequence (DNA): TGTGCCAGCAGTCATCCCGGGACTAGCGGGAATTATGAGCAGTTCTTC. Amino acids: CASSHPGTSGNYEQFF.

This clonotype was seen ten or more times. V gene TRBV28 combines with J gene TRBJ2-7; TRBD2 agrees at 11 bases. The CDR3 length is 14 residues. Germline CDR1 MDHEN, CDR2 SYDVKM. V trimming: 8 bases; J trimming: 6 bases; junction bases outside the gene matches: 9. CDR3 sequence reads: CASGVAGGPLEQYF. As DNA, the CDR3 is TGTGCCAGCGGGGTAGCGGGAGGGCCCCTCGAGCAGTACTTC.

The J gene is TRBJ2-1, the V gene TRBV20-1; 9 bases map to TRBD2. The CDR3 extends over 16 amino acids. Trimming cost V 0 bases and J 9 bases; bases outside gene matches: 12. Per the germline V gene, CDR1 is DFQATT and CDR2 is SNEGSKA (reference sequence). This CDR3 reads CSARDPLSGSGSEQFF. DNA for the CDR3: TGCAGTGCTAGAGACCCCCTTAGCGGGAGTGGGAGTGAGCAGTTCTTC.

The sample holds many counts of this clonotype. This rearrangement joins TRBV11-2 to TRBJ1-1, with D possibly TRBD1 on 5 matching bases. The CDR3 sequence is 12 residues long. CDR1 is SGHAT and CDR2 is FQNNGV in the germline V gene. V lost 4 bases, J lost 11 bases, and 14 bases lay in between. CDR3 nucleotide sequence: TGTGCCAGCAGCTCTGCAGGGTTTCGTGCTTTCTTT. Its protein product is CASSSAGFRAFF. Using reference TRBV11-2 and TRBJ1-1 for the parts outside the CDR3, the full variable domain is EAGVAQSPRYKIIEKRQSVAFWCNPISGHATLYWYQQILGQGPKLLIQFQNNGVVDDSQLPKDRFSAERLKGVDSTLKIQPAKLEDSAVYLCASSSAGFRAFFGQGTRLTVV.

With respect to this clonotype: This may be a read error: a much more frequent sequence differs by one nucleotide. V is TRBV29-1 and J is TRBJ2-7, with 7 nucleotides matching TRBD1. V dropped 2 bases and J dropped 6; count of bases not matched to a gene: 16. Germline lookup yields CDR1 SQVTM and CDR2 ANQGSEA. The CDR3 runs 16 residues. The CDR3 bases are TGCAGCGTTGAATCCTGGCGGCCAGGGGGACGTCGCGAGCAGTACTTC. This gives the protein CSVESWRPGGRREQYF.

At least ten counts were recorded for this clonotype. The rearrangement uses TRBV20-1 and TRBJ1-6; 7 nucleotides align to TRBD1. V trimming: 5 bases; J trimming: 5 bases; junction bases outside the gene matches: 12. This CDR3 has 16 residues. Germline V gene lookup returns CDR1 DFQATT and CDR2 SNEGSKA (reference sequence). In DNA form, the CDR3 reads TGCAGTGCTTTCTCGACAGGGTATCCCGATAATTCACCCCTCCACTTT. Its protein product is CSAFSTGYPDNSPLHF.

The chain combines TRBV7-9 with TRBJ2-7; 8 positions agree with TRBD2. Germline CDR1 and CDR2: SEHNR and FQNEAQ (reference sequence). Losses at the gene ends were 1 base for V and 1 base for J; bases not matched to a gene: 9. This CDR3 has 17 residues. The CDR3 is CASSLGGGGRTSYEQYF. CDR3 DNA sequence: TGTGCCAGCAGCTTAGGAGGTGGCGGGAGGACGTCCTACGAGCAGTACTTC. The full variable domain, rest sourced from reference TRBV7-9 and TRBJ2-7, is DTGVSQNPRHKITKRGQNVTFRCDPISEHNRLYWYRQTLGQGPEFLTYFQNEAQLEKSRLLSDRFSAERPKGSFSTLEIQRTEQGDSAMYLCASSLGGGGRTSYEQYFGPGTRLTVT.

This clonotype was recorded a few times. The V and J genes are TRBV15 and TRBJ2-1, with D maybe TRBD2 (6 bases). The CDR3 covers 15 residues. V lost 0 bases, J lost 7 bases, and 13 bases lay in between. Germline CDR1 and CDR2: LNHNV and YYDKDF (reference sequence). The CDR3 DNA sequence: TGTGCCACCAGCAGAGATACGGGAGCCCGAAATGAGCAGTTCTTC. Translation gives CATSRDTGARNEQFF.

This chain connects TRBV7-2 to TRBJ1-5, with a tentative D call TRBD1 (5 bases). V gave up 7 bases and J gave up 7 bases, with 17 bases separating them. The CDR3 sequence is 14 residues long. Per germline, CDR1 SGHTA and CDR2 FQGNSA. The CDR3 spells CASTDRGTEQPQHF. CDR3 DNA sequence: TGTGCCAGCACGGACCGGGGCACTGAGCAGCCCCAGCATTTT.

This clonotype was detected ten times or more. The rearrangement joins TRBV27 to TRBJ1-4; no clear D gene. The germline V gene has CDR1 MNHEY and CDR2 SMNVEV (reference sequence). The V gene lost 9 bases and the J gene lost 6 bases, with 17 bases spanning the gap. The CDR3 contains 14 residues. The chain's CDR3 is CASGMGSVDEKLFF. CDR3 in DNA: TGTGCCAGTGGTATGGGGAGTGTTGATGAAAAACTGTTTTTT.

V and J are TRBV5-1 and TRBJ2-5, with 7 bases aligning to TRBD2. V lost 7 bases and J lost 5; bases outside the gene matches: 11. The CDR3 runs to 14 residues. The germline CDR1 and CDR2 sequences are SGHRS and YFSETQ. The CDR3 region is CASGKTSRRETQYF. In nucleotides, the CDR3 is TGCGCCAGCGGCAAGACTAGCAGGAGGGAGACCCAGTACTTC.

This clonotype was observed at least ten times. V usage is TRBV2 and J usage is TRBJ2-7; TRBD2 matches 8 bases. Germline CDR1 reads SNHLY; CDR2 reads FYNNEI. CDR3 length: 17 amino acids. Trimming at V came to 1 base and at J to 6 bases, leaving 14 bases not matched to a gene. CDR3 in amino acids: CASSEGKKGTRFLEQYF. The CDR3 DNA reads as TGTGCCAGCAGTGAAGGCAAGAAGGGGACTAGATTTCTCGAGCAGTACTTC. The full variable domain, completed using reference TRBV2 and TRBJ2-7, is EPEVTQTPSHQVTQMGQEVILRCVPISNHLYFYWYRQILGQKVEFLVSFYNNEISEKSEIFDDQFSVERPDGSNFTLKIRSTKLEDSAMYFCASSEGKKGTRFLEQYFGPGTRLTVT.

This clonotype was recorded many times. The chain recombines TRBV29-1 with TRBJ2-3; 10 bases line up with TRBD2. The J segment lost 6 bases and the V segment lost 4 bases, leaving 7 bases of the junction unmatched. From germline, CDR1 is SQVTM and CDR2 ANQGSEA. The CDR3 contains 14 residues. CDR3 sequence reads: CSVVSSGSWDTQYF. CDR3 nucleotide sequence: TGCAGCGTTGTATCTAGCGGGAGTTGGGATACGCAGTATTTT.

V and J are TRBV20-1 and TRBJ1-2; 8 positions agree with TRBD1. J gave up 8 bases and V 5 bases, and 16 bases lay outside the gene matches. Germline V gene data show CDR1 as DFQATT and CDR2 as SNEGSKA (reference sequence). CDR3 length: 15 amino acids. CDR3 region: CSAYWVDRGWQGYTF. CDR3 sequence (DNA): TGCAGTGCTTATTGGGTCGACAGGGGTTGGCAAGGCTACACCTTC.

This clonotype was seen a handful of times. The V gene is TRBV25-1, the J gene TRBJ2-1; TRBD1 is a possible D gene (6 bases). Trimming removed 4 bases from V and 0 bases from J, with 13 bases in between. The CDR3 consists of 16 residues. Germline V gene data show CDR1 as MGHDK and CDR2 as SYGVNS. The CDR3 coding sequence is TGTGCCAGCAGTGCGACAGGCGCTATCTCCTACAATGAGCAGTTCTTC. It codes for CASSATGAISYNEQFF.

This clonotype was observed at least ten times. This chain connects TRBV29-1 to TRBJ2-3; 11 nucleotides line up with TRBD2. The CDR3 totals 18 residues. The J segment lost 0 bases and the V segment lost 8 bases, leaving 16 bases of the junction unmatched. CDR1 and CDR2 (germline): SQVTM, ANQGSEA. The CDR3 coding sequence is TGCAGCCCCAGACTAGCGGGACCTCCCCCTCATAGCACAGATACGCAGTATTTT. Translating gives CSPRLAGPPPHSTDTQYF.